A selection of T cell receptor beta chains follows, all from one sample in a study of spatial heterogeneity in lung cancer. TCRdb processed the 5' RACE reads anew with MiXCR; each CDR3 protein has one entry. The sample has tens of thousands of distinct CDR3 sequences, roughly an eighth seen once. The starting material was PBMCs, obtained at surgery. These receptors all come from a male donor with early-stage non-small cell lung cancer. Both conserved end residues are part of each CDR3. D genes are given only for firm matches. Where a row states a size, it is once, few, many or the class of an expanded clone; other rows omit it.

>TRBJ2-1|many|TRBV5-1|TRBD1
CASSWGRTGGLEQFF
TGCGCCAGCAGCTGGGGCCGAACAGGGGGCCTTGAGCAGTTCTTC
>TRBJ1-6|NA|TRBV9|TRBD1
CASSVEGQGGSPLHF
TGTGCCAGCAGCGTAGAAGGACAGGGTGGGTCACCCCTCCACTTT
>TRBJ2-1|many|TRBV4-1|NA
CASSQVPPKPGHRSSYNEQFF
TGCGCCAGCAGCCAGGTTCCCCCCAAACCGGGACACAGGAGCTCCTACAATGAGCAGTTCTTC
>TRBJ2-7|NA|TRBV12-3/TRBV12-4|NA
CASSFQGGGSYEQYF
TGTGCCAGCAGTTTTCAGGGGGGCGGCTCCTACGAGCAGTACTTC
>TRBJ2-3|many|TRBV7-2|NA
CASSLDGNTDTQYF
TGTGCCAGCAGCTTAGATGGTAACACAGATACGCAGTATTTT
>TRBJ1-5|few|TRBV6-5|NA
CASSYRFPNQPQHF
TGTGCCAGCAGTTACCGATTCCCCAATCAGCCCCAGCATTTT
>TRBJ1-2|few|TRBV28|NA
CASSLWGGSYGYTF
TGTGCCAGCAGTTTATGGGGTGGAAGTTATGGCTACACCTTC
>TRBJ1-1|many|TRBV7-2|NA
CASSPRRAEAFF
TGTGCCAGCAGCCCCAGGCGGGCTGAAGCTTTCTTT
>TRBJ2-2|NA|TRBV5-6|NA
CASSLLGQNTGELFF
TGTGCCAGCAGCTTGCTAGGACAGAACACCGGGGAGCTGTTTTTT
>TRBJ2-7|NA|TRBV15|NA
CATSRALTGYEQYF
TGTGCCACCAGCAGAGCCCTGACAGGCTACGAGCAGTACTTC
>TRBJ2-2|many|TRBV28|TRBD2
CASSFQREPGELFF
TGTGCCAGCAGTTTCCAGCGGGAGCCCGGGGAGCTGTTTTTT
>TRBJ1-1|few|TRBV5-4|NA
CASSLGGILEAFF
TGTGCCAGCAGCCTGGGCGGGATTCTTGAAGCTTTCTTT
>TRBJ2-5|NA|TRBV5-6|TRBD1
CASSPTGIRETQYF
TGTGCCAGCAGCCCGACAGGGATCCGAGAGACCCAGTACTTC
>TRBJ2-1|NA|TRBV7-8|TRBD2
CASSASTSGGYNEQFF
TGTGCCAGCAGCGCCTCGACTAGCGGGGGGTACAATGAGCAGTTCTTC
>TRBJ1-4|few|TRBV3-1|NA
CASSQLRGADEKLFF
TGTGCCAGCAGCCAATTGAGGGGGGCCGATGAAAAACTGTTTTTT
>TRBJ2-3|NA|TRBV5-1|NA
CASSLVGPGDTQYF
TGCGCCAGCAGCTTGGTGGGGCCCGGCGATACGCAGTATTTT
>TRBJ1-2|few|TRBV5-1|NA
CASKPIATDYGYTF
TGCGCCAGCAAGCCTATTGCCACGGACTATGGCTACACCTTC
>TRBJ2-7|NA|TRBV20-1|TRBD2
CSARDPGTSGFYEQYF
TGCAGTGCTAGAGATCCCGGGACTAGCGGGTTCTACGAGCAGTACTTC
>TRBJ2-7|many|TRBV7-2|TRBD2
CASSSQAGVSYEQYF
TGTGCCAGCAGCTCCCAAGCGGGAGTGTCCTACGAGCAGTACTTC
>TRBJ2-7|medium-sized|TRBV7-6|NA
CASSLGPNYEQYF
TGTGCCAGCAGCTTAGGACCAAATTACGAGCAGTACTTC
>TRBJ2-5|many|TRBV5-1|NA
CASSLGHRETQYF
TGCGCCAGCAGCTTAGGACACCGAGAGACCCAGTACTTC
>TRBJ1-5|NA|TRBV6-2/TRBV6-3|TRBD1
CASSPTGGYNQPQHF
TGTGCCAGCAGCCCAACAGGGGGTTACAATCAGCCCCAGCATTTT
>TRBJ2-7|many|TRBV20-1|TRBD1
CSAFRQGHYEQYF
TGCAGTGCTTTTCGACAGGGCCACTACGAGCAGTACTTC
>TRBJ1-6|NA|TRBV11-1|NA
CASSLRIYNSPLHF
TGTGCCAGCAGCTTGAGGATTTATAATTCACCCCTCCACTTT
>TRBJ2-1|few|TRBV2|NA
CATATNEQFF
TGTGCCACTGCTACGAATGAGCAGTTCTTC
>TRBJ1-3|NA|TRBV18|NA
CASSPWRGGSSGNTIYF
TGTGCCAGCTCACCCTGGCGCGGCGGCAGCTCTGGAAACACCATATATTTT
>TRBJ2-3|NA|TRBV5-6|TRBD2
CASSSWGSGGGTDTQYF
TGTGCCAGCAGCTCCTGGGGTAGCGGGGGAGGCACAGATACGCAGTATTTT
>TRBJ1-5|NA|TRBV12-5|NA
CASGPPTGPNQPQHF
TGTGCTAGTGGCCCGCCTACGGGCCCAAATCAGCCCCAGCATTTT
>TRBJ1-1|many|TRBV18|NA
CASSPLPGGAFF
TGTGCCAGCTCACCCCTGCCGGGCGGAGCTTTCTTT
>TRBJ1-5|few|TRBV13|NA
CASSSRLNNQPQHF
TGTGCCAGCAGCTCGCGACTTAATAATCAGCCCCAGCATTTT
>TRBJ2-3|NA|TRBV2|NA
CASSELRFSTDTQYF
TGTGCCAGCAGTGAACTCAGGTTTAGCACAGATACGCAGTATTTT
>TRBJ2-7|many|TRBV4-1|TRBD2
CASSFRGGSSSEQYF
TGCGCCAGCAGCTTCCGCGGGGGATCCTCGTCCGAGCAGTACTTC
>TRBJ2-7|few|TRBV28|NA
CASSLSGGPYEQYF
TGTGCCAGCAGTTTATCGGGCGGTCCCTACGAGCAGTACTTC
>TRBJ2-1|many|TRBV27|NA
CASSFPRTGDAGEQFF
TGTGCCAGCAGTTTCCCCCGGACTGGGGACGCGGGGGAGCAGTTCTTC
>TRBJ1-6|NA|TRBV7-2|TRBD1
CASSLAAGGTESPLHF
TGTGCCAGCAGCTTAGCGGCAGGGGGAACGGAATCACCCCTCCACTTT
>TRBJ1-6|NA|TRBV6-5|TRBD1
CASKTSQGGNSPLHF
TGTGCCAGCAAAACAAGCCAGGGGGGGAATTCACCCCTCCACTTT
>TRBJ2-7|few|TRBV6-1|NA
CASSRAGGVSEQYF
TGTGCCAGCAGTCGGGCAGGTGGTGTTAGCGAGCAGTACTTC
>TRBJ1-1|NA|TRBV29-1|TRBD1
CSVEPTGGNTEAFF
TGCAGCGTTGAACCCACAGGGGGGAACACTGAAGCTTTCTTT
>TRBJ1-4|NA|TRBV5-4|TRBD1
CASSRGTGVTATNEKLFF
TGTGCCAGCAGCCGGGGGACAGGGGTTACGGCAACTAATGAAAAACTGTTTTTT
>TRBJ2-7|once|TRBV20-1|TRBD1
CSTDRAPSYEQYF
TGCAGCACCGACAGGGCACCTTCCTACGAGCAGTACTTC
>TRBJ1-4|many|TRBV6-2/TRBV6-3|NA
CASSYSGIFREKLFF
TGTGCCAGCAGTTACTCCGGGATTTTTAGAGAAAAACTGTTTTTT
>TRBJ1-2|many|TRBV10-3|NA
CAISERDIQGYTF
TGTGCCATCAGTGAACGGGACATCCAAGGCTACACCTTC
>TRBJ1-6|many|TRBV6-4|TRBD1
CASRRGPGRNSPLHF
TGTGCCAGCAGGAGGGGGCCAGGGAGGAATTCACCCCTCCACTTT
>TRBJ2-2|NA|TRBV24-1|TRBD1
CATSPGTGDTGELFF
TGTGCCACTTCCCCCGGGACAGGGGACACCGGGGAGCTGTTTTTT
>TRBJ2-7|many|TRBV5-1|NA
CASSLAGDIDEQYF
TGCGCCAGCAGCTTGGCAGGGGACATAGACGAGCAGTACTTC